This TCR beta chain appears in the sequencing data of a study of blood T cell repertoires in COVID-19. Study-wide background: Samples representing acute and convalescent COVID-19 were sourced from the United States, Italy and Spain.

V dropped 3 bases and J dropped 5 bases, with 15 bases sitting between them. The CDR3 sequence is 14 residues long. CDR1 is SGHRS, CDR2 YFSETQ, per germline. Using immunoSEQ multiplex PCR, the repertoire was profiled, and TCRdb retains in-frame clones only, with some absent. The sample contains around 320,000 clones, approximately 88% of which appear only once. Sequencing was carried out using peripheral blood. This receptor was taken from a woman between 25 and 40 years old who had recovered from COVID-19. The chain has TRBV5-1 and TRBJ2-7; tentatively, D is TRBD2 (5 bases). The CDR3 protein is CASSWGVGVDEQYF. The DNA of the CDR3 is TGCGCCAGCAGCTGGGGAGTCGGGGTCGACGAGCAGTACTTC. Together with reference TRBV5-1 and TRBJ2-7, the CDR3 gives the full variable domain: KAGVTQTPRYLIKTRGQQVTLSCSPISGHRSVSWYQQTPGQGLQFLFEYFSETQRNKGNFPGRFSGRQFSNSRSEMNVSTLELGDSALYLCASSWGVGVDEQYFGPGTRLTVT.